The 17 T cell receptor beta chains given below trace back to one sample, sequenced in a study of circulating and synovial CD4+ cells in juvenile arthritis. Clones were sequenced by immunoSEQ multiplex PCR, and TCRdb holds only the in-frame ones, with some missing. The table records 30,000 to 40,000 clones, roughly 95% of them present only once. Sequencing was done on a sample of CD4+ T cells from blood. The receptor source for this set is a human donor with juvenile idiopathic arthritis.

V and J are TRBV12-5 and TRBJ2-5; 14 bases are a match to TRBD2. In germline, CDR1 is LGHNT, CDR2 FRNRAP. V lost 1 base, J lost 5 bases, and 12 bases stayed unmatched. The CDR3 has 19 amino acids. The CDR3 sequence is CASGLDQKTSGGAGETQYF. In DNA, the CDR3 is TGTGCTAGTGGTTTGGACCAAAAGACTAGCGGGGGGGCCGGGGAGACCCAGTACTTC. The variable domain in full, completed from reference TRBV12-5 and TRBJ2-5, reads DARVTQTPRHKVTEMGQEVTMRCQPILGHNTVFWYRQTMMQGLELLAYFRNRAPLDDSGMPKDRFSAEMPDATLATLKIQPSEPRDSAVYFCASGLDQKTSGGAGETQYFGPGTRLLVL.

The chain is built from TRBV6-4 and TRBJ2-1, with a tentative D call TRBD2 (6 bases). The CDR3 has 15 amino acids. V was pared by 2 bases and J by 2 bases, with 10 bases between. Germline values: CDR1 MRHNA, CDR2 SNTAGT. As DNA, the CDR3 is TGTGCCAGCAGTGACGGGAGGAGACCCTACAATGAGCAGTTCTTC. This codes for CASSDGRRPYNEQFF.

The chain recombines TRBV5-1 with TRBJ2-2, with 10 bases that match TRBD1. With 2 bases clipped from V and 4 bases from J, the junction kept 8 bases outside the gene matches. Germline loops: CDR1 SGHRS, CDR2 YFSETQ. This CDR3 comprises 17 residues. CDR3 sequence (DNA): TGCGCCAGCAGCTTTTCCTCGGGACAGGGGACCACCGGGGAGCTGTTTTTT. Amino acid sequence: CASSFSSGQGTTGELFF.

This chain uses TRBV4-1 with TRBJ1-6; D unresolved. This CDR3 has 17 amino acids. V lost 2 bases and J lost 0, with 11 bases in between. Per the germline V gene, CDR1 is MGHRA and CDR2 is YSYEKL. The CDR3 nucleotides are TGCGCCAGCAGCCAATCCCGGGATAGCTCCTATAATTCACCCCTCCACTTT. This sequence encodes CASSQSRDSSYNSPLHF.

The chain employs TRBV5-6 and TRBJ1-2; 11 bases align to TRBD1. Germline values: CDR1 SGHDT, CDR2 YYEEEE. V trimming: 5 bases; J trimming: 7 bases; junction bases outside the gene matches: 4. CDR3 length: 13 residues. CDR3 amino acids: CASRWTGGIGYTF. CDR3 coding DNA: TGTGCCAGCAGGTGGACAGGGGGCATTGGCTACACCTTC.

The chain recombines TRBV6-1 with TRBJ1-4; 10 nucleotides line up with TRBD1. The germline V gene encodes CDR1 MNHNS and CDR2 SASEGT. This CDR3 has 16 residues. V lost 3 bases, J lost 8 bases, and 9 bases stayed unmatched. CDR3 sequence (DNA): TGTGCCAGCAGTGATTCTCCGGGACAGGGGAGGGAAAAACTGTTTTTT. It encodes CASSDSPGQGREKLFF.

V usage is TRBV19 and J usage is TRBJ1-4; 8 nucleotides agree with TRBD1. The length of the CDR3 is 15 residues. The J segment lost 8 bases and the V segment lost 6 bases, leaving 11 bases of the junction unmatched. Germline V gene sequence: CDR1 LNHDA, CDR2 SQIVND (reference sequence). As DNA, the CDR3 is TGTGCCAGTAGCGACTCTCAGGGGGCGGAAGAAAAACTGTTTTTT. Translating gives CASSDSQGAEEKLFF.

This chain uses TRBV6-4 with TRBJ2-3, with 8 bases identical to TRBD1. This CDR3 comprises 16 residues. V gave up 4 bases and J gave up 4 bases; unmatched junction bases: 10. Germline V gene sequence: CDR1 MRHNA, CDR2 SNTAGT. CDR3 residues: CASSVPRTGLSDTQYF. CDR3 nucleotides: TGTGCCAGCAGTGTCCCGCGGACAGGGTTGTCAGATACGCAGTATTTT.

This clone was counted a single time. The chain is built from TRBV7-9 and TRBJ1-1, with 7 bases identical to TRBD1. CDR1 and CDR2 from the germline V gene are SEHNR and FQNEAQ (reference sequence). With V trimmed by 4 bases and J by 2 bases, 13 bases remained unmatched. There are 17 residues in the CDR3. The chain's CDR3 is CASSSPLGQTRNTEAFF. The DNA for the CDR3 is TGTGCCAGCAGCTCCCCCCTGGGACAGACGAGAAACACTGAAGCTTTCTTT.

The V call is TRBV19, the J call TRBJ1-4, with no clear D. The V end lost 4 bases, the J end lost 8 bases, and 14 bases lay between the germline ends. The CDR3 length is 14 residues. Germline CDR1 LNHDA, CDR2 SQIVND (reference sequence). CDR3 residues: CASSTGSGSEKLFF. For the CDR3, the DNA is TGTGCCAGTAGTACCGGATCGGGGTCCGAAAAACTGTTTTTT.

This chain connects TRBV7-9 to TRBJ1-4; a weak D match, TRBD1 (5 bases). CDR1 SEHNR and CDR2 FQNEAQ come from the germline V gene (reference sequence). The ends were cut back, 5 bases at V and 3 bases at J, with 13 bases in the middle. This CDR3 has 15 residues. CDR3 sequence: CASSPNGTPNEKLFF. CDR3 sequence (DNA): TGTGCCAGCAGCCCTAATGGGACTCCTAATGAAAAACTGTTTTTT.

The chain employs TRBV15 and TRBJ2-7; TRBD2 might be the D (6 bases). Gene TRBJ2-1 matches the end of the DNA better, so the J call may be wrong. Per germline, CDR1 LNHNV and CDR2 YYDKDF (reference sequence). The CDR3 covers 17 residues. Here the CDR3 reads CATSRDRVTSHLNEQFF. CDR3 nucleotide sequence: TGTGCCACCAGCAGAGATAGGGTAACTAGCCATTTGAATGAGCAGTTCTTC.

The CDR3 DNA is TGTGCCAGCAGCCCCCTAGACAGGGATGCTCAGCCCCAGCATTTT. This gives the protein CASSPLDRDAQPQHF. The chain uses TRBV7-2 and TRBJ1-5; 7 positions agree with TRBD1. There are 15 residues in the CDR3. Germline CDR1 SGHTA, CDR2 FQGNSA. The trim removed 5 bases at V and 6 bases at J, leaving 10 bases unmatched. The variable domain in full, completed from reference TRBV7-2 and TRBJ1-5, reads GAGVSQSPSNKVTEKGKDVELRCDPISGHTALYWYRQSLGQGLEFLIYFQGNSAPDKSGLPSDRFSAERTGGSVSTLTIQRTQQEDSAVYLCASSPLDRDAQPQHFGDGTRLSIL.

V is TRBV6-4 and J is TRBJ2-1; D is possibly TRBD2 (5 bases). There are 13 residues in the CDR3. Germline V CDR1 and CDR2: MRHNA, SNTAGT. V dropped 6 bases and J dropped 6 bases, with 12 bases sitting between them. This CDR3 reads CASSQEGFNEQFF. CDR3 nucleotide sequence: TGTGCCAGCAGCCAAGAGGGCTTCAATGAGCAGTTCTTC.

The CDR3 region has the DNA TGTGCCAGCAGCGTAGAGTGGGAGAACTACAATGAGCAGTTCTTC. This gives the protein CASSVEWENYNEQFF. The V and J genes are TRBV9 and TRBJ2-1; maybe TRBD2 (5 bases). The germline V gene encodes CDR1 SGDLS and CDR2 YYNGEE. The CDR3 runs to 15 residues. With 0 bases removed from V and 3 bases from J, the gap between germline ends came to 10 bases.

This sequence joins TRBV5-6 and TRBJ2-1; 16 nucleotides match TRBD2. CDR1 and CDR2 (germline): SGHDT, YYEEEE. The CDR3 is made up of 17 amino acids. The V segment lost 3 bases and the J segment 4 bases; nucleotides outside the gene matches: 4. The CDR3 region has the DNA TGTGCCAGCAGCTGGGGACTAGCGGGAGGGCCTTACAATGAGCAGTTCTTC. Translating it yields CASSWGLAGGPYNEQFF.

This chain uses TRBV7-9 with TRBJ2-5; D perhaps matches TRBD1 (6 bases). There are 15 residues in the CDR3. Trimming left V 6 bases short and J 5 bases short, with 19 bases between. From germline, CDR1 is SEHNR and CDR2 FQNEAQ (reference sequence). CDR3 residues: CASREGQPARETQYF. The CDR3, as DNA: TGTGCCAGCAGGGAAGGACAGCCCGCGCGGGAGACCCAGTACTTC.